These 22 T cell receptor beta chains share one sample of origin, sequenced in a study of T-cell memory formation after mild COVID-19. One entry per CDR3 protein results from TCRdb running MiXCR on the 5' RACE reads. The sample carries 250,000 to 300,000 distinct CDR3 sequences, 15% to 20% recorded once. Sequencing was carried out using PBMCs or a T cell subset sorted from them (not recorded which). All receptors derive from a young man who had mild COVID-19 (a few samples of this study predate the infection). Cell type and time point are not known.

The chain is built from TRBV12-3 or TRBV12-4 and TRBJ1-2; TRBD1 might be the D (6 bases). V gave up 5 bases and J gave up 8 bases, with 12 bases separating them. The CDR3 has 12 residues. CDR3 DNA: TGTGCCAGCAGTACCGAAGGGGGAGGCTACACCTTC. It encodes CASSTEGGGYTF.

This clonotype was counted only a few times. The chain joins TRBV20-1 to TRBJ1-2, with D possibly matching TRBD1 (5 bases). With 3 bases removed from V and 6 bases from J, the gap between germline ends came to 17 bases. The CDR3 has 14 amino acids. The germline gives CDR1 DFQATT, CDR2 SNEGSKA (reference sequence). The CDR3 spells CSASGAALKNGYTF. The CDR3 nucleotides are TGCAGTGCTAGCGGGGCTGCCTTGAAGAATGGCTACACCTTC.

This chain joins TRBV7-9 and TRBJ2-4; 11 positions agree with TRBD2. The junction had 7 bases not matched to a gene; V was cut back by 6 bases and J by 9 bases. There are 14 residues in the CDR3. From germline, CDR1 is SEHNR and CDR2 FQNEAQ (reference sequence). The CDR3 sequence: CASSNSGGGSIQYF. The CDR3 DNA sequence: TGTGCCAGCAGTAATAGCGGGGGGGGAAGCATTCAGTACTTC.

This clonotype was found a few times. The J gene is TRBJ2-1, the V gene TRBV3-1; TRBD1 agrees at 10 bases. Germline CDR1 LGHDT, CDR2 YNNKEL (reference sequence). The CDR3 contains 18 residues. V dropped 2 bases and J dropped 8; count of bases not matched to a gene: 15. This chain's CDR3 is CASSQSSGTGAPGYEQFF. CDR3 in DNA: TGTGCCAGCAGCCAAAGCTCGGGGACAGGGGCCCCCGGGTATGAGCAGTTCTTC.

The chain carries TRBV4-1 and TRBJ2-2, with 13 positions matching TRBD2. From germline, CDR1 is MGHRA and CDR2 YSYEKL. The CDR3 loop spans 15 amino acids. With V trimmed by 5 bases and J by 7 bases, 4 bases remained unmatched. The CDR3 spells CASSGLAGVGGELFF. The CDR3, as DNA: TGCGCCAGCAGCGGACTAGCGGGGGTGGGCGGGGAGCTGTTTTTT.

The sample holds many counts of this clonotype. V and J are TRBV12-3 or TRBV12-4 and TRBJ1-2; the D is unclear. Trimming took off 1 base at V and 8 bases at J, with 8 bases between the two ends. There are 12 residues in the CDR3. CDR3 loop: CASSLGWEGYTF. CDR3 coding DNA: TGTGCCAGCAGTTTAGGGTGGGAAGGCTACACCTTC.

The V and J genes are TRBV27 and TRBJ2-5; 10 positions agree with TRBD1. The J segment lost 4 bases and the V segment lost 7 bases, leaving 6 bases of the junction unmatched. CDR1 is MNHEY, CDR2 SMNVEV, per germline (reference sequence). The CDR3 loop spans 14 amino acids. Here the CDR3 reads CASTRDRGRETQYF. For the CDR3, the DNA is TGTGCCAGCACCCGGGACAGGGGACGAGAGACCCAGTACTTC.

The table lists this clonotype with a few counts. The chain combines TRBV20-1 with TRBJ2-3; D is possibly TRBD2 (6 bases). The CDR3 extends over 14 amino acids. CDR1 is DFQATT and CDR2 is SNEGSKA in the germline V gene (reference sequence). Trimming stripped 5 bases from V and 0 bases from J, with 12 bases between. CDR3 DNA: TGCAGTGCTGTAGCGGACACTAGCACAGATACGCAGTATTTT. Translated, it gives CSAVADTSTDTQYF.

This clonotype has more than one count but fewer than ten. The chain has TRBV7-2 and TRBJ2-3; 8 positions agree with TRBD2. CDR3 size: 15 residues. V trimming: 4 bases; J trimming: 0 bases; junction bases outside the gene matches: 3. In germline, CDR1 is SGHTA, CDR2 FQGNSA. The CDR3 loop reads CASSYSGTSTDTQYF. CDR3 in DNA: TGTGCCAGCAGCTATAGCGGGACTAGCACAGATACGCAGTATTTT.

A few counts support this clonotype. At one end the junction does not follow the germline gene, possibly because of a read error. The chain combines TRBV7-2 with TRBJ2-3; D gene ambiguous. Germline V gene lookup returns CDR1 SGHTA and CDR2 FQGNSA. This CDR3 is 13 amino acids long. The CDR3 coding sequence is TGTGCCAGCAGGTTAGACAGCACAGATACGCAGTATTTT. Amino acid sequence: CASRLDSTDTQYF.

This clonotype was detected only a few times. This rearrangement joins TRBV19 to TRBJ1-2; TRBD1 matches 8 bases. CDR1 and CDR2 from the germline V gene are LNHDA and SQIVND (reference sequence). There are 13 residues in the CDR3. V lost 4 bases, J lost 7 bases, and 5 bases stayed unmatched. The CDR3 sequence is CASSTQTGVGYTF. The CDR3 DNA follows: TGTGCCAGTAGTACGCAGACAGGGGTTGGCTACACCTTC.

This clonotype was found many times. The V call is TRBV7-6, the J call TRBJ2-4; the match to TRBD1 covers 11 bases. Germline V gives CDR1 SGHVS, CDR2 FNYEAQ. J lost 0 bases, V lost 5 bases, and 9 bases had no gene match. This CDR3 has 18 amino acids. In nucleotides, the CDR3 is TGTGCCAGCAGCCTCCGGACAGGGGGCTCCCGAGCCAAAAACATTCAGTACTTC. It encodes CASSLRTGGSRAKNIQYF.

The CDR3 is CSVDQGLNTGELFF. The CDR3, as DNA: TGCAGCGTTGACCAGGGGCTTAACACCGGGGAGCTGTTTTTT. The chain uses TRBV29-1 and TRBJ2-2, with a tentative D call TRBD1 (6 bases). CDR3 size: 14 residues. CDR1 is SQVTM, CDR2 ANQGSEA, per germline. Deletions cut 3 bases from V and 2 bases from J, with 10 bases between.

In its sample, this clonotype was seen a few times. The chain uses TRBV12-3 or TRBV12-4 and TRBJ1-2; TRBD1 agrees at 10 bases. The CDR3 loop spans 14 amino acids. J gave up 5 bases and V 6 bases, and 6 bases lay outside the gene matches. CDR3: CASSPDRGRYGYTF. CDR3 coding DNA: TGTGCCAGCAGCCCCGACAGGGGGCGATATGGCTACACCTTC.

CDR3 DNA: TGTGCCAGCAGCCGGGGACAGGGGGATAACACCGGGGAGCTGTTTTTT. Translation: CASSRGQGDNTGELFF. This rearrangement joins TRBV11-3 to TRBJ2-2, with 11 nucleotides matching TRBD1. The trim removed 5 bases at V and 2 bases at J, leaving 4 bases unmatched. The CDR3 runs to 16 residues. Germline values: CDR1 SGHNT, CDR2 YENEEA.

V usage is TRBV19 and J usage is TRBJ2-1; weak D call: TRBD2 (6 bases). V was clipped by 6 bases and J by 0 bases, with 27 bases between them. The CDR3 has 20 amino acids. CDR1 LNHDA and CDR2 SQIVND come from the germline V gene (reference sequence). In DNA form, the CDR3 reads TGTGCCAGTAGGCCATATGGACGGGTAACGCGGGGTAGCTCCTACAATGAGCAGTTCTTC. Residues: CASRPYGRVTRGSSYNEQFF.

The sample holds many counts of this clonotype. The chain couples TRBV5-1 to TRBJ2-5; 9 bases are a match to TRBD1. The CDR3 length is 15 residues. Germline lookup yields CDR1 SGHRS and CDR2 YFSETQ. V trimming: 5 bases; J trimming: 5 bases; junction bases outside the gene matches: 10. For the CDR3, the DNA is TGCGCCAGCAGTCCGAACCCGGACAGGGGCGAGACCCAGTACTTC. This codes for CASSPNPDRGETQYF.

The chain uses TRBV5-1 and TRBJ1-2, with 8 nucleotides matching TRBD1. CDR3 length: 14 amino acids. V lost 0 bases to trimming and J lost 6 bases; unmatched junction nucleotides: 4. The germline V gene has CDR1 SGHRS and CDR2 YFSETQ. The CDR3 sequence: CASSLGGQGDGYTF. The CDR3 DNA reads TGCGCCAGCAGCTTGGGAGGACAGGGAGATGGCTACACCTTC.

CDR3 DNA sequence: TGTGCCAGCAGACGACGCGCCCTCCGCATAGGGTTAAGCAATCAGCCCCAGCATTTT. It is translated as CASRRRALRIGLSNQPQHF. This rearrangement joins TRBV6-1 to TRBJ1-5; no clear D gene. Germline V gene data show CDR1 as MNHNS and CDR2 as SASEGT. The CDR3 is made up of 19 amino acids. V was trimmed by 6 bases and J by 1 base, leaving 25 bases between them.

This clonotype was observed a few times. The chain links TRBV20-1 to TRBJ2-3, with 7 bases fitting TRBD1. V lost 0 bases to trimming and J lost 2 bases; unmatched junction nucleotides: 8. The CDR3 consists of 16 residues. Germline V gene lookup returns CDR1 DFQATT and CDR2 SNEGSKA (reference sequence). The CDR3 DNA reads TGCAGTGCTAGAGATCCGGAGACAGGGTCCACAGATACGCAGTATTTT. Its translation: CSARDPETGSTDTQYF.

This clonotype occurred a few times. This chain joins TRBV20-1 and TRBJ2-3; D may be TRBD1 or TRBD2 (5 bases each). The V end lost 0 bases, the J end lost 7 bases, and 20 bases lay between the germline ends. The germline CDR1 and CDR2 sequences are DFQATT and SNEGSKA (reference sequence). There are 16 residues in the CDR3. The CDR3 nucleotides are TGCAGTGCTAGAGATGGGGCGGTCGGCTCGGGATATACGCAGTATTTT. Protein sequence: CSARDGAVGSGYTQYF.

This clonotype was recorded a few times. The CDR3 loop reads CASSSAGSEAFF. The CDR3 DNA reads as TGTGCCAGCAGTTCCGCAGGGAGTGAAGCTTTCTTT. The V and J genes are TRBV28 and TRBJ1-1; TRBD1 might be the D (5 bases). This CDR3 is built from 12 residues. Between the trimmed V and J ends, which lost 4 bases and 7 bases, there was a span of 10 bases. Germline V gene sequence: CDR1 MDHEN, CDR2 SYDVKM. The full variable domain, in which reference TRBV28 and TRBJ1-1 provide the parts outside the CDR3, is DVKVTQSSRYLVKRTGEKVFLECVQDMDHENMFWYRQDPGLGLRLIYFSYDVKMKEKGDIPEGYSVSREKKERFSLILESASTNQTSMYLCASSSAGSEAFFGQGTRLTVV.